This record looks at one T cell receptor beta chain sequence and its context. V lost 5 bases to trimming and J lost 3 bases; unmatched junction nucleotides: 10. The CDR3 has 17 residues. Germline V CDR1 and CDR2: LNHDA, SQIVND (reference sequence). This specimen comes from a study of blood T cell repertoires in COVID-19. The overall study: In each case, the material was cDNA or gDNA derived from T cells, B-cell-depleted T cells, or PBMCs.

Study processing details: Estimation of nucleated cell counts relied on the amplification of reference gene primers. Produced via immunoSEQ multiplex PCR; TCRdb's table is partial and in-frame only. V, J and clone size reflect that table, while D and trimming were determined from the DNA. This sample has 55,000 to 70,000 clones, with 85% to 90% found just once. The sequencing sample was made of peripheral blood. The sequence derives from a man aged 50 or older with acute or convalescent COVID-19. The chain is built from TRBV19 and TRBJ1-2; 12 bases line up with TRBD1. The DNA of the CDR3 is TGTGCCAGTAGTCCTGGGACAGGGGGCGCAAATTACTATGGCTACACCTTC. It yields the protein CASSPGTGGANYYGYTF. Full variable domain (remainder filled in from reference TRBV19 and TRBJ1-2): DGGITQSPKYLFRKEGQNVTLSCEQNLNHDAMYWYRQDPGQGLRLIYYSQIVNDFQKGDIAEGYSVSREKKESFPLTVTSAQKNPTAFYLCASSPGTGGANYYGYTFGSGTRLTVV.